Listed below are T cell receptor beta chains from one sample, sequenced in a study of cytomegalovirus exposure and HLA in healthy donors. This table comes from immunoSEQ multiplex PCR, and its TCRdb copy is limited to in-frame clones, with some not included. The sample lists 250,000 to 350,000 clones, 85% to 90% seen once, with around 2.1% in the top ten. Sequencing input: PBMCs. These TCRs come from a woman aged 18-29 years in good health and CMV-seronegative. Each CDR3 is given with its conserved first and last residue. A D gene is named only where the DNA matches it firmly. Rows may omit the clone size; those that give it use once, few, many or a size class.

V	J	size	D	CDR3	DNA
TRBV2	TRBJ1-2	-	-	CASGPRGDYGYTF	TGTGCCAGTGGGCCCAGGGGTGACTATGGCTACACCTTC
TRBV19	TRBJ1-3	-	-	CASSWGRGNTIYF	TGTGCCAGCTCATGGGGCCGGGGAAACACCATATATTTT
TRBV18	TRBJ2-1	-	-	CASSPSRDSNEQFF	TGTGCCAGCTCACCATCGCGGGATTCCAATGAGCAGTTCTTC
TRBV10-3	TRBJ2-2	-	TRBD1	CAISGQGHTGELFF	TGTGCCATCAGTGGACAGGGTCACACCGGGGAGCTGTTTTTT
TRBV6-6	TRBJ1-5	once	-	CASKGPNQPQHF	TGTGCCAGCAAGGGGCCTAATCAGCCCCAGCATTTT
TRBV27	TRBJ2-3	-	TRBD1	CASSFQGAGTDTQYF	TGTGCCAGCAGTTTTCAGGGGGCGGGCACAGATACGCAGTATTTT
TRBV11-2	TRBJ2-5	-	-	CATTPSGFEETQYF	TGTGCCACCACCCCTTCCGGGTTCGAGGAGACCCAGTACTTC
TRBV9	TRBJ2-1	-	TRBD2	CASSVRPLLLAGNNEQFF	TGTGCCAGCAGCGTCCGCCCCCTTCTCTTAGCGGGGAATAATGAGCAGTTCTTC
TRBV5-1	TRBJ2-7	-	-	CASSSSRGGDEQYF	TGCGCCAGCAGCTCCTCCAGGGGTGGAGACGAGCAGTACTTC
TRBV11-3	TRBJ1-5	once	-	CASSHPGAGDSDQPQHF	TGTGCCAGCAGCCATCCGGGTGCGGGGGATTCAGATCAGCCCCAGCATTTT
TRBV29-1	TRBJ1-2	-	-	CSVEVRRDGYTF	TGCAGCGTTGAAGTCCGCCGGGATGGCTACACCTTC
TRBV6-5	TRBJ1-1	-	-	CASSAFLDTEAFF	TGTGCCAGCAGTGCGTTTTTGGACACTGAAGCTTTCTTT
TRBV5-1	TRBJ2-1	-	-	CASSLAVSYNEQFF	TGCGCCAGCAGCTTAGCGGTGTCCTACAATGAGCAGTTCTTC
TRBV29-1	TRBJ2-3	-	-	CSVEDQVDTQYF	TGCAGCGTTGAAGATCAGGTAGATACGCAGTATTTT
TRBV7-2	TRBJ2-1	-	-	CASSFFGVSYNEQFF	TGTGCCAGCAGCTTTTTCGGGGTATCCTACAATGAGCAGTTCTTC
TRBV21-1	TRBJ1-1	-	-	CASSKRKGTGVRTEAFF	TGTGCCAGCAGCAAACGCAAAGGGACAGGGGTGAGAACTGAAGCTTTCTTT
TRBV7-2	TRBJ1-4	-	-	CASSLDWGANEKLFF	TGTGCCAGCAGCTTAGATTGGGGGGCTAATGAAAAACTGTTTTTT
TRBV18	TRBJ1-5	-	TRBD1	CASSPTTGVGNQPQHF	TGTGCCAGCTCACCGACGACAGGGGTCGGAAATCAGCCCCAGCATTTT
TRBV9	TRBJ2-7	-	-	CASSVVGRRITYEQYF	TGTGCCAGCAGCGTAGTGGGCCGCCGGATCACCTACGAGCAGTACTTC
TRBV30	TRBJ1-5	-	TRBD1	CAWSEKQGGRNQPQHF	TGTGCCTGGAGTGAGAAACAGGGGGGACGCAATCAGCCCCAGCATTTT
TRBV6-1	TRBJ1-6	-	-	CASREDSPLHF	TGTGCCAGCAGGGAGGATTCACCCCTCCACTTT
TRBV6-1	TRBJ1-1	-	-	CASSSIANTEAFF	TGTGCCAGCAGTTCAATAGCGAACACTGAAGCTTTCTTT
TRBV18	TRBJ1-2	-	-	CASSPKGADPYGYTF	TGTGCCAGCTCACCAAAAGGGGCCGATCCTTATGGCTACACCTTC
TRBV6-1	TRBJ2-1	-	-	CASTIIHNEQFF	TGTGCCAGCACTATCATTCACAATGAGCAGTTCTTC
TRBV7-9	TRBJ2-3	-	-	CASSGPSIYQYF	TGTGCCAGCAGCGGACCTAGCATATATCAGTATTTT
TRBV9	TRBJ1-2	-	-	CASSSGQKSYTF	TGTGCCAGCAGCTCCGGACAGAAGAGCTACACCTTC
TRBV7-3	TRBJ2-1	-	TRBD2	CASSLRLAGGPYNEQFF	TGTGCCAGCAGCTTAAGATTAGCGGGGGGGCCCTACAATGAGCAGTTCTTC
TRBV6-5	TRBJ2-1	-	TRBD2	CASTSGTNEQFF	TGTGCCAGTACCAGCGGGACCAATGAGCAGTTCTTC
TRBV19	TRBJ2-3	-	-	CASSPQRQITDTQYF	TGTGCCAGTAGTCCCCAGAGACAGATCACAGATACGCAGTATTTT
TRBV9	TRBJ2-3	-	TRBD2	CASSLTSEDTQYF	TGTGCCAGCAGCCTCACTAGCGAAGATACGCAGTATTTT
TRBV2	TRBJ1-5	-	TRBD1	CACKMDRFNQPQHF	TGTGCCTGCAAGATGGACAGGTTCAATCAGCCCCAGCATTTT
TRBV7-9	TRBJ2-1	-	TRBD1	CASSPRTGGGYNEQFF	TGTGCCAGCAGCCCCAGAACAGGGGGCGGCTACAATGAGCAGTTCTTC
TRBV7-9	TRBJ1-1	-	-	CSSSLEGRGIMNTEAFF	TGTTCCAGCAGCTTGGAGGGACGGGGAATCATGAACACTGAAGCTTTCTTT
TRBV2	TRBJ2-3	-	TRBD1	CASRGDRGSDTQYF	TGTGCCAGCAGAGGGGACAGGGGTAGCGATACGCAGTATTTT
TRBV25-1	TRBJ2-2	few	TRBD1	CASRDRGPTGELFF	TGTGCCAGCAGGGACAGGGGGCCCACCGGGGAGCTGTTTTTT
TRBV13	TRBJ2-3	-	-	CASRATDTQYF	TGTGCCAGCAGGGCCACAGATACGCAGTATTTT
TRBV30	TRBJ2-1	-	-	CAWSTTYEQFF	TGTGCCTGGAGTACAACGTATGAGCAGTTCTTC
TRBV21-1	TRBJ1-1	few	-	CAGSRQTEAFF	TGTGCCGGATCCCGACAGACTGAAGCTTTCTTT
TRBV18	TRBJ1-1	-	TRBD1	CASSPQTGGAFF	TGTGCCAGCTCACCACAGACAGGGGGGGCTTTCTTT
TRBV6-5	TRBJ1-5	few	-	CASSYSMGGNQPQHF	TGTGCCAGCAGTTACTCGATGGGAGGGAATCAGCCCCAGCATTTT
TRBV7-9	TRBJ1-2	once	-	CSSSLGQFYGYTF	TGTTCCAGCAGCTTAGGACAGTTCTATGGCTACACCTTC
TRBV27	TRBJ1-5	-	TRBD1	CASSTGTGKYQPQHF	TGTGCCAGCAGTACCGGGACAGGAAAATATCAGCCCCAGCATTTT
TRBV4-1	TRBJ1-4	-	-	CASSQVGRALNEKLFF	TGCGCCAGCAGCCAAGTGGGCAGGGCCCTTAATGAAAAACTGTTTTTT
TRBV7-9	TRBJ1-2	-	TRBD1	CASSLGYRDRGGYTF	TGTGCCAGCAGCTTAGGGTACCGGGACAGGGGTGGCTACACCTTC
TRBV5-6	TRBJ2-2	-	TRBD2	CASSFRLAGGELFF	TGTGCCAGCAGCTTCCGACTAGCCGGCGGGGAGCTGTTTTTT
TRBV5-4	TRBJ2-2	-	TRBD2	CASSSAKLAGAHTGELFF	TGTGCCAGCAGCTCCGCCAAGCTAGCGGGGGCTCACACCGGGGAGCTGTTTTTT
TRBV5-1	TRBJ1-1	-	-	CASSLAGGVGVNTEAFF	TGCGCCAGCAGCTTGGCGGGGGGCGTAGGGGTAAACACTGAAGCTTTCTTT
TRBV4-1	TRBJ2-7	-	-	CASSREQGYEQYF	TGCGCCAGCAGCCGAGAACAGGGTTACGAGCAGTACTTC
TRBV28	TRBJ1-2	-	-	CTSSIQGNGYTF	TGTACCAGCAGTATACAGGGCAATGGCTACACCTTC
TRBV5-4	TRBJ2-2	-	TRBD2	CASSLNGGGNTGELFF	TGTGCCAGCAGCTTGAATGGGGGGGGGAACACCGGGGAGCTGTTTTTT
TRBV7-9	TRBJ2-3	-	TRBD2	CASRSVAGGTDTQYF	TGTGCCAGCAGATCAGTAGCGGGGGGCACAGATACGCAGTATTTT
TRBV30	TRBJ1-4	-	-	CAGTGGSTNEKLFF	TGTGCCGGGACCGGGGGGTCTACTAATGAAAAACTGTTTTTT
TRBV5-5	TRBJ1-1	-	-	CASSFRGAVTEAFF	TGTGCCAGCAGCTTTCGGGGGGCGGTCACTGAAGCTTTCTTT
TRBV4-1	TRBJ2-6	-	TRBD1	CASSHPGTGAGANVLTF	TGCGCCAGCAGCCATCCCGGGACAGGGGCCGGGGCCAACGTCCTGACTTTC
TRBV6-5	TRBJ1-2	-	TRBD1	CASSVQGAGYTF	TGTGCCAGCTCCGTCCAGGGGGCCGGCTACACCTTC
TRBV5-8	TRBJ2-7	-	TRBD1	CASSRTGTAYEQYF	TGTGCCAGCAGCCGGACCGGGACAGCCTACGAGCAGTACTTC
TRBV27	TRBJ1-2	once	TRBD1	CASSLVPGGFVYGYTF	TGTGCCAGCAGTTTAGTGCCAGGGGGGTTTGTCTATGGCTACACCTTC
TRBV6-6	TRBJ2-3	-	-	CASSYSSAAGADTQYF	TGTGCCAGCAGTTACTCGTCGGCGGCGGGCGCAGATACGCAGTATTTT
TRBV6-6	TRBJ1-5	-	TRBD1	CASSSSHRGQPQHF	TGTGCCAGCAGTTCCAGTCACAGGGGTCAGCCCCAGCATTTT